This TCR beta chain was retrieved from a study of control samples from healthy donors and cancer patients. The protocol was immunoSEQ multiplex PCR, while the TCRdb copy is restricted to in-frame clones and leaves out a portion. Altogether 150,000 to 200,000 clones are present, approximately 94% being singletons, with the ten largest covering 1.4%. This clonotype was obtained from a man between 25 and 39 years old in good health. What was sequenced was blood.

CDR3 coding DNA: TGTGCCAGCTCACCGTCGGGACAGGGATTAGATGGCTACACCTTC. This encodes CASSPSGQGLDGYTF. The gene calls are TRBV18 and TRBJ1-2; 9 bases fit TRBD1. This CDR3 has 15 amino acids. Germline V gene lookup returns CDR1 KGHSH and CDR2 LQKENI. V dropped 3 bases and J dropped 6; count of bases not matched to a gene: 8.